These 4 T cell receptor beta chains were sequenced from one sample in a study of regulatory T cells in long-lasting Graves disease. The time point is: newly diagnosed GD, antithyroid drugs for less than 3 months. RNA from PBMCs was the source of the TCR library. CDR3-region Arm-PCR and iRepertoire HTBI primers produced the TCR beta libraries. TCRdb reprocessed the multiplex PCR reads via MiXCR and lists one record per CDR3 protein. The table lists 300,000 to 400,000 distinct CDR3 sequences, 15% to 20% of them singletons, with roughly 40% in the top ten. The sequencing used peripheral blood mononuclear cells (PBMCs), collected at new diagnosis, from a patient treated with antithyroid drugs. The receptors originated from a female donor with Graves disease.

This clonotype was detected ten times or more. This rearrangement joins TRBV15 to TRBJ2-3; 7 bases are a match to TRBD2. The germline V gene has CDR1 LNHNV and CDR2 YYDKDF (reference sequence). Trimming removed 2 bases from V and 1 base from J; junction bases left unmatched: 9. The CDR3 is 17 amino acids. The CDR3 protein is CATSRHWREPRTDTQYF. DNA for the CDR3: TGTGCCACCAGCAGACATTGGCGGGAGCCGCGCACAGATACGCAGTATTTT.

This clonotype appeared many times. CDR3 residues: CAWSRGSGGGNEQFF. The CDR3 bases are TGTGCCTGGAGTCGCGGGAGTGGAGGGGGGAATGAGCAGTTCTTC. The rearrangement joins TRBV30 to TRBJ2-1; weak D call: TRBD2 (7 bases). Germline V gene lookup returns CDR1 GTSNPN and CDR2 SVGIG (reference sequence). Deletions cut 2 bases from V and 7 bases from J, with 18 bases between. This CDR3 is 15 amino acids long.

The J gene is TRBJ2-7, the V gene TRBV18, with 10 bases fitting TRBD1. Germline loops: CDR1 KGHSH, CDR2 LQKENI. This CDR3 is built from 16 residues. The V gene end was trimmed by 2 bases and the J gene end by 0 bases; junction bases not matched to a gene: 4. In nucleotides, the CDR3 is TGTGCCAGCTCACCATTGGGACAGGGGTACTCCTACGAGCAGTACTTC. Encoded protein: CASSPLGQGYSYEQYF.

J is TRBJ1-1 and V is TRBV14, with D hard to call. In germline, CDR1 is SGHDN, CDR2 FVKESK. The V and J ends lost 1 base and 7 bases respectively, with 13 bases between them. CDR3 size: 14 residues. CDR3 coding DNA: TGTGCCAGCAGCCAAGCGGGTACGACCGATGAAGCTTTCTTT. The encoded protein is CASSQAGTTDEAFF.